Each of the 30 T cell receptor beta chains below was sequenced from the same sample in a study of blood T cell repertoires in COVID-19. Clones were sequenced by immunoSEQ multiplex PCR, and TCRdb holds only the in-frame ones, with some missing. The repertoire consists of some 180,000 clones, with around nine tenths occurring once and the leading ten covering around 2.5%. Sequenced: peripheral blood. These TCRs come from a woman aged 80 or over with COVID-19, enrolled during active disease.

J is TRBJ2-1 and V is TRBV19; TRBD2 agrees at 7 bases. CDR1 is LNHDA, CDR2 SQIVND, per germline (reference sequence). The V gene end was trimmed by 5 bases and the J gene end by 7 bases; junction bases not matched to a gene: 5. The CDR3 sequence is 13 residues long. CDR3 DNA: TGTGCCAGTAGTCGGGGACTACCGAATGAGCAGTTCTTC. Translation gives CASSRGLPNEQFF. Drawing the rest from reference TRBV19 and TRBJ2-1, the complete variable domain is DGGITQSPKYLFRKEGQNVTLSCEQNLNHDAMYWYRQDPGQGLRLIYYSQIVNDFQKGDIAEGYSVSREKKESFPLTVTSAQKNPTAFYLCASSRGLPNEQFFGPGTRLTVL.

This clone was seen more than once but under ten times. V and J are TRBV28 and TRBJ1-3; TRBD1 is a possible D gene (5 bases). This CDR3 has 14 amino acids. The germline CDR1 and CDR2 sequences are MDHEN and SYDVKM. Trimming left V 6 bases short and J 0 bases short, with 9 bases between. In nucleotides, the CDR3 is TGTGCCAGCAGATCGACAGTCTCTGGAAACACCATATATTTT. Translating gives CASRSTVSGNTIYF.

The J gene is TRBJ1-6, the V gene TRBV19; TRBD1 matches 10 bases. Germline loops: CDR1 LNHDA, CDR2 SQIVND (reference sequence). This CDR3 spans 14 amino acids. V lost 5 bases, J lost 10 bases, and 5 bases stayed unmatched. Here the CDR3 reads CASSPGQGGSPLHF. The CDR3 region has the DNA TGTGCCAGTAGTCCCGGACAGGGGGGCTCACCCCTCCACTTT.

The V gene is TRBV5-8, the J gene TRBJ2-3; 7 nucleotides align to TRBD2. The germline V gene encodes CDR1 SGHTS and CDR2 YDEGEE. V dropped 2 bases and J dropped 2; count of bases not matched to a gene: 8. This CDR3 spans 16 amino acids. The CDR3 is CASSFGSSGITDTQYF. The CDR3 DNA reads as TGTGCCAGCAGCTTTGGGTCTAGCGGAATCACAGATACGCAGTATTTT.

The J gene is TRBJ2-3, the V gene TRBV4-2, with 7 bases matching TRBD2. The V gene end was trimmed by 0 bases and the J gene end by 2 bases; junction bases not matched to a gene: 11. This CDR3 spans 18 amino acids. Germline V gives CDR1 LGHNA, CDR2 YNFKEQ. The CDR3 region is CASSQDGGIAGTTDTQYF. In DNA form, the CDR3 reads TGTGCCAGCAGCCAAGATGGCGGGATAGCGGGCACCACAGATACGCAGTATTTT.

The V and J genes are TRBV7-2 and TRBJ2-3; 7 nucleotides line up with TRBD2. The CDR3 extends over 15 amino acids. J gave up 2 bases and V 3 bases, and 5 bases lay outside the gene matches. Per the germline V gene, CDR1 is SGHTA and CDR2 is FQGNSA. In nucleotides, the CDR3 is TGTGCCAGCAGCTTCCAGCGGGGAAACACAGATACGCAGTATTTT. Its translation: CASSFQRGNTDTQYF.

Here the CDR3 DNA reads TGCGCCAGCAGCTTGGGACAGGGTTGGAGTAGCACTGAAGCTTTCTTT. This sequence encodes CASSLGQGWSSTEAFF. This chain uses TRBV5-1 with TRBJ1-1; 7 bases align to TRBD1. Germline CDR1 and CDR2: SGHRS and YFSETQ. This CDR3 contains 16 residues. V was clipped by 0 bases and J by 4 bases; unmatched bases: 9.

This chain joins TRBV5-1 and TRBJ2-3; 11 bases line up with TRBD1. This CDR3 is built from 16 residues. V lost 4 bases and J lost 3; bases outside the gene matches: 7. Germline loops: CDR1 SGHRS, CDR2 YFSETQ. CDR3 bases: TGCGCCAGCAGCATCGCCGGGACAGGGGGAACAGATACGCAGTATTTT. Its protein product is CASSIAGTGGTDTQYF.

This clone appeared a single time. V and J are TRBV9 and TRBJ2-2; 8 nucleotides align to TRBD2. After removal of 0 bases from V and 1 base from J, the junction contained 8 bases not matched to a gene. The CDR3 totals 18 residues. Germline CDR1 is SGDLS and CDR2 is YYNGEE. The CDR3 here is CASSVDLSGNLNTGELFF. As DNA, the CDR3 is TGTGCCAGCAGCGTAGATCTTAGCGGGAATTTGAACACCGGGGAGCTGTTTTTT.

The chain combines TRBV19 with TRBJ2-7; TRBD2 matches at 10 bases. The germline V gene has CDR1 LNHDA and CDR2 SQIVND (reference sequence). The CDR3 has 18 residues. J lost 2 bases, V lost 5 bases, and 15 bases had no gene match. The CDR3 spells CASSPPLLAGRSPYEQYF. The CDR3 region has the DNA TGTGCCAGTAGTCCACCTTTACTAGCGGGGAGATCCCCCTACGAGCAGTACTTC.

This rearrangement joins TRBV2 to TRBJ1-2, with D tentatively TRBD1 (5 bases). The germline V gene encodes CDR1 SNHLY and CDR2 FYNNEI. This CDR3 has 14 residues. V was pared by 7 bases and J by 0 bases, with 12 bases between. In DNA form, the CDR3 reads TGTGCCAGCAAGGGGTCCCAAGCTAACTATGGCTACACCTTC. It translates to CASKGSQANYGYTF.

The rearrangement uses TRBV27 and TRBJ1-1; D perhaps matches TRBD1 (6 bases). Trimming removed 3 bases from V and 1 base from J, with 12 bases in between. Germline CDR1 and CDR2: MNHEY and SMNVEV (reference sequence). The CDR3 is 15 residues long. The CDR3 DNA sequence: TGTGCCAGCAGTTTGTCGGGACATTCGAACACTGAAGCTTTCTTT. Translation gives CASSLSGHSNTEAFF.

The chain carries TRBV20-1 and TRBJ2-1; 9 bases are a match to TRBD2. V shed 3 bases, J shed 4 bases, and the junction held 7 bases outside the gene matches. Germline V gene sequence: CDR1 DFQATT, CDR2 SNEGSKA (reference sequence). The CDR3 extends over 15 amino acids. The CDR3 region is CSASSVAGEYNEQFF. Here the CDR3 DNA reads TGCAGTGCTAGTTCCGTAGCGGGAGAATACAATGAGCAGTTCTTC.

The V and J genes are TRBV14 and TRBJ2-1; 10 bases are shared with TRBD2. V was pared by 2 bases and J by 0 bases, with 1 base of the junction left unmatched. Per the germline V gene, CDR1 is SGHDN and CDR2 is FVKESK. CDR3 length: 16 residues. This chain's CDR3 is CASSQLAGGSYNEQFF. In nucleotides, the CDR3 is TGTGCCAGCAGCCAATTAGCGGGAGGCTCCTACAATGAGCAGTTCTTC.

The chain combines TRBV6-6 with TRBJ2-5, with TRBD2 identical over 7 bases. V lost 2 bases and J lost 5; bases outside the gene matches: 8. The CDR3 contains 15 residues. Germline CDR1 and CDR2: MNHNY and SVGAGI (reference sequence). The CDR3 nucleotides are TGTGCCAGCAGTTACGACGCCAGGGAGGGGGAGACCCAGTACTTC. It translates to CASSYDAREGETQYF.

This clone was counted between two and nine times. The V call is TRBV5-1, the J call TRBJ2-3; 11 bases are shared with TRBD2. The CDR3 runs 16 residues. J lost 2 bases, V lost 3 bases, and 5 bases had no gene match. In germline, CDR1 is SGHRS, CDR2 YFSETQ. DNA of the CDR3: TGCGCCAGCAGCTCGGGGACTAGCGGAATCACAGATACGCAGTATTTT. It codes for CASSSGTSGITDTQYF.

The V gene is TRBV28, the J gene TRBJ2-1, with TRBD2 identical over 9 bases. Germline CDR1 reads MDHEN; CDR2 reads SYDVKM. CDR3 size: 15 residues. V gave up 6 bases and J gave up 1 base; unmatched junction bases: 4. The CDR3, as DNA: TGTGCCAGCAGATCTAGCGGGGAATCCTACAATGAGCAGTTCTTC. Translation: CASRSSGESYNEQFF.

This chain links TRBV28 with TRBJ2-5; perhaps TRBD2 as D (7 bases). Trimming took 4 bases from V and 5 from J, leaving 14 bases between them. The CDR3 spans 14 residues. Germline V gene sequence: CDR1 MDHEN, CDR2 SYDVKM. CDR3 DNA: TGTGCCAGCAGTTCGACCAGGGGAGGGGAGACCCAGTACTTC. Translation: CASSSTRGGETQYF.

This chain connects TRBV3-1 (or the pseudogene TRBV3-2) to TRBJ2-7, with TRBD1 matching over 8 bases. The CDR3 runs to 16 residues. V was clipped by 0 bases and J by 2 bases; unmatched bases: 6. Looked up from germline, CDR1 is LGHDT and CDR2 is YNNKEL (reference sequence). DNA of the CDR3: TGTGCCAGCAGCCAAGAGGCGGGGACAGGACCCTACGAGCAGTACTTC. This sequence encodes CASSQEAGTGPYEQYF.

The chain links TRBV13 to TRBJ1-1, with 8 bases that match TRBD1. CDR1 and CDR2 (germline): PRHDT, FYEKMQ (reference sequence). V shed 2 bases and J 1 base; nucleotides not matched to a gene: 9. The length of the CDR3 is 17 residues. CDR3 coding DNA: TGTGCCAGCAGCTTATTCGGACAGGGCGTTGGGAACACTGAAGCTTTCTTT. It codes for CASSLFGQGVGNTEAFF.

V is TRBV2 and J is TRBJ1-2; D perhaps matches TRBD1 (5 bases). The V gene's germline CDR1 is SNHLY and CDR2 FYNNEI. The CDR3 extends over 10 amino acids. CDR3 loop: CAEGVDGYTF. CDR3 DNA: TGTGCAGAAGGGGTGGATGGCTACACCTTC. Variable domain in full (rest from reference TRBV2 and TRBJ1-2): EPEVTQTPSHQVTQMGQEVILRCVPISNHLYFYWYRQILGQKVEFLVSFYNNEISEKSEIFDDQFSVERPDGSNFTLKIRSTKLEDSAMYFCAEGVDGYTFGSGTRLTVV.

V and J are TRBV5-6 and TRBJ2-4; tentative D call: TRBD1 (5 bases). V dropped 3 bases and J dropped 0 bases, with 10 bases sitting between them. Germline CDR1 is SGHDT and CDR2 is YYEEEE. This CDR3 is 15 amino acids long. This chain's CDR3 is CASSSGALAKNIQYF. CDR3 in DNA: TGTGCCAGCAGCTCTGGGGCTCTAGCCAAAAACATTCAGTACTTC.

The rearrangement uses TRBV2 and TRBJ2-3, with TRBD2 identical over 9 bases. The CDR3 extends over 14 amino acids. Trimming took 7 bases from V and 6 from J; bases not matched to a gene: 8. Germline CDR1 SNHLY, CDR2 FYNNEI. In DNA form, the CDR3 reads TGTGCCAGCATCTCGGCTAGCGGGACCGATACGCAGTATTTT. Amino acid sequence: CASISASGTDTQYF.

The CDR3 reads CASSEAGDHYGYTF. CDR3 in DNA: TGTGCCAGCAGTGAAGCCGGGGATCACTATGGCTACACCTTC. The gene calls are TRBV6-1 and TRBJ1-2; D gene unclear. This CDR3 spans 14 amino acids. CDR1 is MNHNS and CDR2 is SASEGT in the germline V gene. The V gene lost 0 bases and the J gene lost 3 bases, with 8 bases spanning the gap.

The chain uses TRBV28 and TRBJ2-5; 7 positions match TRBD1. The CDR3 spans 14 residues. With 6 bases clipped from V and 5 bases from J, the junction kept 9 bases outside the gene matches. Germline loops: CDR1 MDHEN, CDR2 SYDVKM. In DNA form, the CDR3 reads TGTGCCAGCAGGAGGACAGGTTCGGGTGAGACCCAGTACTTC. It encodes CASRRTGSGETQYF.

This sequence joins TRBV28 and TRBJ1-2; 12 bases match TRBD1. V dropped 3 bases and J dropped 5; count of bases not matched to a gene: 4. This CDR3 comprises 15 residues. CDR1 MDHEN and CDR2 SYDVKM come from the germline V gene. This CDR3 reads CASSLGQGAWYGYTF. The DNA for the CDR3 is TGTGCCAGCAGTTTGGGACAGGGGGCTTGGTATGGCTACACCTTC.

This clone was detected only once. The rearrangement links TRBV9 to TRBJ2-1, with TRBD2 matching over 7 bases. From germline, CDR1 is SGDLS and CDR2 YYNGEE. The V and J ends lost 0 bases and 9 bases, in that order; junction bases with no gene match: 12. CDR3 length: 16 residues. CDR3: CASSVAAGRAGGEQFF. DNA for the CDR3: TGTGCCAGCAGCGTAGCGGCGGGGAGGGCCGGTGGTGAGCAGTTCTTC.

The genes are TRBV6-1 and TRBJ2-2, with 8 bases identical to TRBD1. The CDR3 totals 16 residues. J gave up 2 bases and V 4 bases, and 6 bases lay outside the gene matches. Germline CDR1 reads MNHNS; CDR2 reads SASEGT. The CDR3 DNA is TGTGCCAGCAGTGGCCAGGGGGCGTTCAACACCGGGGAGCTGTTTTTT. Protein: CASSGQGAFNTGELFF.

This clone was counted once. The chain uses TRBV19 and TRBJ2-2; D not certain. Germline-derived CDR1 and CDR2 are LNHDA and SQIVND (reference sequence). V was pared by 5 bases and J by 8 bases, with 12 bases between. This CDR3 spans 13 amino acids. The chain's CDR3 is CASSSNEAGELFF. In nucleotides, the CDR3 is TGTGCCAGTAGTTCGAACGAGGCTGGGGAGCTGTTTTTT.

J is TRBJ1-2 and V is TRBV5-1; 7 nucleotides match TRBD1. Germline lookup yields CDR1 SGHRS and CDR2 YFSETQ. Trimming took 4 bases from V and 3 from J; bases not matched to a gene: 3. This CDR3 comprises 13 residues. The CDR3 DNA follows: TGCGCCAGCAGCCGCACAGGGGACTATGGCTACACCTTC. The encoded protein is CASSRTGDYGYTF.